This T cell receptor (beta chain) was retrieved from a study of CD8+CD57+ T cells in acquired aplastic anemia. The CDR3 totals 14 residues. From germline, CDR1 is SNHLY and CDR2 FYNNEI. The ends were cut back, 5 bases at V and 1 base at J, with 11 bases in the middle. TCR beta VDJ and CDR3 profiling used genomic DNA as template. TCRdb used MiXCR to reprocess the reads, holding one entry per CDR3 protein. Here the sample spans 200,000 or so distinct CDR3 sequences, 40% to 50% being singletons. In the case of this clonotype: Its antigen is undetermined.

The sequenced patients had an expansion of CD8+CD57+ cells seen by flow cytometry. Study conclusions and caveats: Researchers report that about 29 CD8+ CDR3 sequences appeared in both patients and controls.

The receptor was derived from a human donor with aplastic anemia. This chain uses TRBV2 with TRBJ1-1, with D unclear. Sequenced: sorted CD4+, CD8+, or CD8+CD57+ T cells (not recorded which) from PBMCs. The CDR3 is CASSLRHENTEAFF. The DNA of the CDR3 is TGTGCCAGCAGTTTAAGACACGAGAACACTGAAGCTTTCTTT.